A single sample is the source of the 16 T cell receptor beta chains below, sequenced in a study of T cells in Graves' hyperthyroidism and ophthalmopathy. Using RNA transcripts as the source, TCR beta CDR3 regions were amplified. HTBI primers were the set used in a first-round RT-PCR of the TCR CDR3. TCRdb re-called the multiplex PCR reads with MiXCR, one entry per CDR3 protein. Of 540,000 or so distinct CDR3 sequences listed, around 46% are singletons. Material: peripheral blood or thyroid tissue (not recorded which). These receptors were taken from an adult woman with Graves' disease, either hyperthyroidism or ophthalmopathy (not recorded which).

This clonotype appeared a few times. The V gene is TRBV10-3, the J gene TRBJ2-6; no reliable D call. The V end lost 5 bases, the J end lost 15 bases, and 5 bases lay between the germline ends. Germline CDR1 ENHRY, CDR2 SYGVKD. The CDR3 runs to 9 residues. The CDR3 reads CAISSDLTF. Written as DNA, the CDR3 is TGTGCCATCAGTTCAGACCTGACTTTC.

The rearrangement links TRBV5-1 to TRBJ1-4; D not certain. The V end was cut by 0 bases, the J end by 4 bases, with 13 bases between. CDR1 is SGHRS, CDR2 YFSETQ, per germline. This CDR3 contains 16 residues. DNA of the CDR3: TGCGCCAGCAGCTTGGCGGCCGGGAGGAGTAATGAAAAACTGTTTTTT. Translating gives CASSLAAGRSNEKLFF. Looking up the rest from reference TRBV5-1 and TRBJ1-4 gives the full variable domain: KAGVTQTPRYLIKTRGQQVTLSCSPISGHRSVSWYQQTPGQGLQFLFEYFSETQRNKGNFPGRFSGRQFSNSRSEMNVSTLELGDSALYLCASSLAAGRSNEKLFFGSGTQLSVL.

This clonotype showed up many times. V is TRBV20-1 and J is TRBJ1-1; D unresolved. V was cut by 0 bases and J by 4 bases, with 9 bases left in between. The CDR3 length is 13 residues. Germline loops: CDR1 DFQATT, CDR2 SNEGSKA (reference sequence). This CDR3 reads CSAREVVVTEAFF. The CDR3 DNA reads as TGCAGTGCTAGAGAGGTAGTAGTCACTGAAGCTTTCTTT.

The rearrangement joins TRBV7-3 to TRBJ1-4, with 8 bases matching TRBD1. Germline V gives CDR1 SGHTA, CDR2 FQGTGA. This CDR3 is 15 amino acids long. Trimming cost V 10 bases and J 8 bases; bases outside gene matches: 15. This CDR3 is CATTRQGMGGEKLFF. The CDR3 DNA reads as TGTGCCACCACAAGACAGGGGATGGGCGGGGAAAAACTGTTTTTT.

The chain has TRBV25-1 and TRBJ1-2; D not resolved. The CDR3 is 12 amino acids. Looked up from germline, CDR1 is MGHDK and CDR2 is SYGVNS. V shed 1 base and J shed 5 bases, with 5 bases lying between them. CDR3 coding DNA: TGTGCCAGCAGTGAATCGGGGTATGGCTACACCTTC. The encoded protein is CASSESGYGYTF.

This chain joins TRBV29-1 and TRBJ2-7, with 11 bases aligning to TRBD1. J lost 2 bases, V lost 4 bases, and 4 bases had no gene match. This CDR3 has 14 amino acids. Germline V gene lookup returns CDR1 SQVTM and CDR2 ANQGSEA. Here the CDR3 reads CSVGGGQGAYEQYF. In DNA form, the CDR3 reads TGCAGCGTTGGGGGGGGACAGGGGGCCTACGAGCAGTACTTC.

This clonotype was seen many times. The J gene is TRBJ1-2, the V gene TRBV29-1, with D possibly matching TRBD1 (6 bases). Trimming pared 5 bases from V and 0 bases from J, leaving 10 bases between. The V gene's germline CDR1 is SQVTM and CDR2 ANQGSEA. CDR3 length: 13 amino acids. The CDR3 DNA sequence: TGCAGCGTTAGGACAGCCTCTAACTATGGCTACACCTTC. Its translation: CSVRTASNYGYTF.

This rearrangement joins TRBV10-3 to TRBJ2-7; D assignment may be TRBD1 or TRBD2 (5 bases each). Trimming took off 8 bases at V and 0 bases at J, with 17 bases between the two ends. Germline V gene sequence: CDR1 ENHRY, CDR2 SYGVKD. This CDR3 is 15 amino acids long. The CDR3 loop is CAIGDELGTSYEQYF. The DNA for the CDR3 is TGTGCCATCGGGGACGAGCTTGGGACCTCCTACGAGCAGTACTTC.

This clonotype was counted ten times or more. This chain connects TRBV27 to TRBJ2-5; 10 bases agree with TRBD1. Unmatched junction bases numbered 12, after V lost 6 bases and J lost 5 bases. The CDR3 sequence is 16 residues long. Looked up from germline, CDR1 is MNHEY and CDR2 is SMNVEV (reference sequence). The chain's CDR3 is CASSPGTGEGWETQYF. Written as DNA, the CDR3 is TGTGCCAGCAGCCCCGGGACAGGGGAGGGATGGGAGACCCAGTACTTC.

This chain joins TRBV7-8 and TRBJ2-2; 8 nucleotides align to TRBD2. Germline lookup yields CDR1 SGHVS and CDR2 FQNEAQ. After removal of 6 bases from V and 5 bases from J, the junction contained 11 bases not matched to a gene. The CDR3 covers 16 residues. The CDR3 sequence is CASSSRIAGRTGELFF. In nucleotides, the CDR3 is TGTGCCAGCAGTTCCCGAATAGCGGGACGGACCGGGGAGCTGTTTTTT.

The rearrangement links TRBV19 to TRBJ1-1, with D perhaps TRBD1 (6 bases). The CDR3 has 14 amino acids. The V end was cut by 3 bases, the J end by 14 bases, with 22 bases between. Germline V CDR1 and CDR2: LNHDA, SQIVND (reference sequence). The CDR3 region has the DNA TGTGCCAGTAGTATTCTAGCGGGGGACAATGAGCAGTTCTTT. Protein product: CASSILAGDNEQFF.

The genes are TRBV2 and TRBJ1-5; D call uncertain. The germline V gene encodes CDR1 SNHLY and CDR2 FYNNEI. This CDR3 contains 15 residues. The germline V and J ends were trimmed by 4 bases and 0 bases, with 10 bases remaining between them. The CDR3 DNA reads as TGTGCCAGCAGTGCGGGCAGCCATAGCAATCAGCCCCAGCATTTT. As protein: CASSAGSHSNQPQHF. Based on the CDR3 plus reference TRBV2 and TRBJ1-5, the full variable domain is EPEVTQTPSHQVTQMGQEVILRCVPISNHLYFYWYRQILGQKVEFLVSFYNNEISEKSEIFDDQFSVERPDGSNFTLKIRSTKLEDSAMYFCASSAGSHSNQPQHFGDGTRLSIL.

This clonotype occurred many times. The V gene is TRBV20-1, the J gene TRBJ2-2; 8 bases map to TRBD1. V lost 2 bases, J lost 4 bases, and 3 bases stayed unmatched. Germline CDR1 DFQATT, CDR2 SNEGSKA (reference sequence). The CDR3 consists of 14 residues. CDR3 sequence: CSARWTGLTGELFF. CDR3 nucleotides: TGCAGTGCTAGATGGACAGGGCTCACCGGGGAGCTGTTTTTT.

The chain recombines TRBV7-9 with TRBJ1-5; D ambiguous. The CDR3 runs 12 residues. Germline CDR1 SEHNR, CDR2 FQNEAQ (reference sequence). Trimming pared 6 bases from V and 11 bases from J, leaving 14 bases between. CDR3 in amino acids: CASRRLEETQHF. The CDR3 DNA reads as TGTGCCAGCAGAAGACTGGAAGAGACCCAGCATTTT.

The chain couples TRBV15 to TRBJ1-1, with D maybe TRBD1 (6 bases). Germline CDR1 reads LNHNV; CDR2 reads YYDKDF (reference sequence). V was pared by 3 bases and J by 1 base, with 15 bases between. CDR3 length: 16 amino acids. CDR3 amino acids: CATSSPNGGPNTEAFF. CDR3 nucleotides: TGTGCCACCAGCAGCCCAAACGGGGGGCCGAACACTGAAGCTTTCTTT.

Turning to this clonotype: This may stem from a read error, because a much larger clone lies one nucleotide away. This chain joins TRBV6-1 and TRBJ2-7, with D perhaps matching TRBD1 (5 bases). CDR1 MNHNS and CDR2 SASEGT come from the germline V gene. The CDR3 sequence is 14 residues long. The CDR3 here is CASIEKGYTYEQYF. The CDR3 DNA reads TGTGCCAGCATTGAAAAGGGGTACACTTACGAGCAGTACTTC.